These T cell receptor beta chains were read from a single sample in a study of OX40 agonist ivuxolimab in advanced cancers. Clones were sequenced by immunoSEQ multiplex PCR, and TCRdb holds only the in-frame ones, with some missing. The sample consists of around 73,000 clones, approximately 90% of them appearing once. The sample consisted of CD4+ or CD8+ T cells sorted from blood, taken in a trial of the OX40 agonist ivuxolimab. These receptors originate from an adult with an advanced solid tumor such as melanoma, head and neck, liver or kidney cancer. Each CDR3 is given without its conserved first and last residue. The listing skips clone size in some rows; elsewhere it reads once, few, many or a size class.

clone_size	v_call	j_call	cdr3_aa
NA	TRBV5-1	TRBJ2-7	ASSLGSGTLKGEQY
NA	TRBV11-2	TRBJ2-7	ASMKQGFEQY
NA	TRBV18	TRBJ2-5	ASSLLAGGKETQY
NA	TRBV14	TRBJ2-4	ASSLGLIQY
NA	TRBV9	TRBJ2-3	ASSLLGMGGYTDTQY
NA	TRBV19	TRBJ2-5	ASSRPWTSQETQY
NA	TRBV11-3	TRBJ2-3	ASSSRARADTQY
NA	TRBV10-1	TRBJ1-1	ASSGDKYGAEAF
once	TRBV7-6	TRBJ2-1	ASSLEWAYNSNEQF
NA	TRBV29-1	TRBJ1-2	SVDSGYT
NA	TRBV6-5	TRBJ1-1	ASSTEGAGGTEAF
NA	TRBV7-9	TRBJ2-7	ASSPQRVNYEQY
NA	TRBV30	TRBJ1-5	AWSVASGKSNQPQH
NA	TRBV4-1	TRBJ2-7	ASSQDWPYSLGGSFGYEQY
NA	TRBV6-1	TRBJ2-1	ASTYGGNEQF
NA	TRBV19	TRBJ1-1	ASSIDRWNTEAF
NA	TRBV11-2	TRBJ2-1	ASSSGSVQF
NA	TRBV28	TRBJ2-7	ASSLRWTGQGAYEQY
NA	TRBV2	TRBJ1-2	ASIPTNYGYT
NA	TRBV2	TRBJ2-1	ASSEVQGRYNEQF
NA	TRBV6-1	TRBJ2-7	ASSEGGTVIYEQY
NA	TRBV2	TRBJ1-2	ASSPRTDGYT
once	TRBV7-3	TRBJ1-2	ASSPGPGSNYGYT
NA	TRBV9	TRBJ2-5	ASSVGMARQETQY
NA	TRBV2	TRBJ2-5	ASGDRAQETQY
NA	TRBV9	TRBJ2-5	ASSAGQGHETQY
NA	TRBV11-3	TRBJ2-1	ASSLVFGRLAGEDYNEQF
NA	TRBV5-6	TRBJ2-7	ASSLQGAREQY
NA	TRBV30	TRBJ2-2	AWSVLPGLTLTGELF
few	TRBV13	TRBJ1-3	ASSRQGPSGNTIY
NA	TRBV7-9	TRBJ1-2	ASSTGQGSGGYT
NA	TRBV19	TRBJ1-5	ASSTPGTPNQPQH
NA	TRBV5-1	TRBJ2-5	ASSQGQGQETQY